This T cell receptor (beta chain) was recorded in a study of CD8+CD57+ T cells in acquired aplastic anemia. Whole-study results and caveats: The study found no significant CD8+ Simpson's diversity difference between patients and controls.

Genomic DNA provided the template from which TCR beta VDJ and CDR3 profiles were obtained. TCRdb redid the calling of the reads with MiXCR, one entry per CDR3 protein. The sample holds 200,000 to 250,000 distinct CDR3 sequences; less than 75% are singletons and the top ten take about 60%. Concerning this clonotype itself: The antigen remains unidentified.

All patients picked for sequencing had shown, by flow cytometry, an expansion of CD8+CD57+ cells. This CDR3 is built from 14 residues. Germline V gene lookup returns CDR1 DFQATT and CDR2 SNEGSKA (reference sequence). Trimming cost V 3 bases and J 0 bases; bases outside gene matches: 3. This clonotype was sampled from a human donor with aplastic anemia. V is TRBV20-1 and J is TRBJ2-7; TRBD1 aligns across 9 bases. Material: sorted CD4+, CD8+, or CD8+CD57+ T cells (not recorded which) from PBMCs. Written as DNA, the CDR3 is TGCAGTGCTAGGGCGGGACAGGGCTCCTACGAGCAGTACTTC. As protein: CSARAGQGSYEQYF.